The clone carrying this T cell receptor beta chain showed up just a few times. Antigen unknown. These data belong to a study of response to subunit inactivated influenza vaccine. Study-wide points: It was the authors' suggestion that each seasonal influenza vaccination recruits few new T cells.

TCRdb processed the RT-PCR reads anew with MiXCR; each CDR3 protein has one entry. The sample has fewer than 750,000 distinct CDR3 sequences; about 15% are singletons. V trimming: 6 bases; J trimming: 0 bases; junction bases outside the gene matches: 8. Germline V gene data show CDR1 as MDHEN and CDR2 as SYDVKM. The CDR3 contains 16 residues. This clonotype originated in a man aged 45-65 years who received an inactivated influenza vaccine. Sequences were derived from PBMCs from blood, sampled roughly 12 days after vaccination. The rearrangement uses TRBV28 and TRBJ1-5; 7 bases are shared with TRBD1. The CDR3 reads CASRPRTGPSNQPQHF. The DNA for the CDR3 is TGTGCCAGCAGACCAAGGACAGGCCCTAGCAATCAGCCCCAGCATTTT.